This T cell receptor beta chain was obtained from a study of blood T cell repertoires in COVID-19 (dated by TCRdb to 2018 to 2021). About the full investigation: Collaborator samples came from the United States, Italy and Spain and covered acute and convalescent phases of COVID-19. The material from the prospective study consisted of cDNA or gDNA derived from T cells, B-cell-depleted T cells, or PBMCs. The dataset comprised deeply sampled blood TCRbeta repertoires from subjects exposed to, actively infected with, or recovered from COVID-19. The repertoires were made available in a free public database intended to serve as a resource for research on the immune response to SARS-CoV-2. Samples came from the ongoing ImmuneRACE study (first 160 participants) plus 1,254 subjects from 6 global collaborators. The sample metadata nearly always contained a de-identified subject ID, COVID-19 status, age in years and sex. Where HLA class I and class II types were available, the types were taken from metadata supplied by the sample provider, not from assay-based typing.

This clone was recorded only once. Its specific antigen is unknown. Base qualities are not recorded, but no much larger clone differs from it by a single base. Via the germline V gene, CDR1 is SGHTA and CDR2 FQGNSA. The CDR3 spans 14 residues, from the cysteine through the phenylalanine. The only DNA kept is the CDR3, 42 bases in frame from the first base. Trimming takes 3 bases from V and 5 bases from J, and the germline ends sit 13 bases apart. Samples from volunteer blood donors who had recovered from COVID-19 were contributed by a second Seattle source. Collaborating institutions collected whole blood in K2EDTA tubes following their own protocols. For TCRbeta analysis, collaborators shipped samples in one of three forms: frozen whole blood, isolated PBMCs, or DNA extracted from either of those sample types. The paper as a whole reports these results and caveats: The quantity of clinical and demographic metadata differed by source and by participant and was supplied without curation.

The immunoSEQ Assay, a bias-controlled multiplex PCR, was used to amplify TCRbeta CDR3 regions from genomic DNA. The study's processing was this. Within the assay, amplification of reference gene primers was used to estimate how many nucleated cells each sample contained. To quantify the absolute abundance of each unique TCRbeta CDR3 rearrangement, sequence reads were collapsed and filtered. For each sample, productive Simpson clonality was calculated by taking the square root of Simpson's diversity index across productive rearrangements. TCRdb retrieved this table from immuneACCESS and kept in-frame rearrangements only. Not all clones are present; in checked studies, unresolved V genes account for under half, and no reason is known for the remainder. That table supplies the V and J calls and clone size; D and trimming were determined from the DNA. In this sample the table shows 250,000 to 350,000 clones, over 75% of which occur a single time. The ten largest clonotypes hold 7.8% of the sample.

Material: peripheral blood. The receptor chain draws on TRBV7-2 and TRBJ2-5; the D gene is possibly TRBD2, with 7 bases matching. The TCR comes from a woman aged 50 to 60 who had recovered from COVID-19. The CDR3 region reads CASSLGGGRETQYF. Read as DNA, the sequence is TGTGCCAGCAGCTTGGGAGGGGGGCGCGAGACCCAGTACTTC.